The rows below give T cell receptor beta chains drawn from one sample of a study of T cell repertoires in cytomegalovirus infection. TCRdb analysed the reads with MiXCR anew, one entry per CDR3 protein. The sample contains under 800,000 distinct CDR3 sequences, more than 20% of which appear only once. Sequenced sample: CD8+ T cells from PBMCs. These receptors originate from a human donor in good health (CMV status not recorded). Some clones in this sample may be carry-over from other donors' samples. Both conserved end residues are part of each CDR3. Each record gives: clone size, V gene, J gene, D gene, CDR3 DNA, CDR3 protein. D genes are given only for firm matches. Some rows mark clone size as missing; the rest say once, few, many or name a class of expanded clone.

>few|TRBV6-2/TRBV6-3|TRBJ1-1|-
TGTGCCAGCAGTTACCCGCCCTCCATGAACACTGAAGCTTTCTTT
CASSYPPSMNTEAFF
>many|TRBV12-3/TRBV12-4|TRBJ2-7|-
TGTGCCAGCAGCCCGACAGGAAAAGGGTCCTACGAGCAGTACTTC
CASSPTGKGSYEQYF
>many|TRBV6-2/TRBV6-3|TRBJ1-1|-
TGTGCCACGGGGAGGAACACTGAAGCTTTCTTT
CATGRNTEAFF
>many|TRBV28|TRBJ2-3|-
TGTGCCAGCAGTCCCATCGAAGGGCGGCCCACAGATACGCAGTATTTT
CASSPIEGRPTDTQYF
>-|TRBV7-6|TRBJ2-5|TRBD2
TGTGCCAGCAGCGCCCGACTAGCGGGGGGACCCCGGGAGACCCAGTACTTC
CASSARLAGGPRETQYF
>few|TRBV12-3/TRBV12-4|TRBJ2-1|-
TGTGCCACTTCTGCGGCATCCTACAATGAGCAGTTCTTC
CATSAASYNEQFF
>-|TRBV20-1|TRBJ2-5|TRBD1
TGCAGTGCAAGTGGACCGGGACAGTATCTCCAAGAGACCCAGTACTTC
CSASGPGQYLQETQYF
>few|TRBV2|TRBJ2-1|-
TGTGCCAGCAGTGGGACCCCCGGGGAGCAGTTCTTC
CASSGTPGEQFF
>few|TRBV6-6|TRBJ1-1|-
TGTGCGCCTCAGGGCCTGAACACTGAAGCTTTCTTT
CAPQGLNTEAFF
>many|TRBV7-9|TRBJ2-5|TRBD1
TGTGCCAGCAGCTTAGTCGGACAGGGAACACCCCAAGAGACCCAGTACTTC
CASSLVGQGTPQETQYF
>-|TRBV7-6|TRBJ2-1|TRBD1
TGTGTCAGCAGCTCCGGGACAGGGGTATTCCACAATGAGCAGTTCTTC
CVSSSGTGVFHNEQFF
>many|TRBV7-8|TRBJ2-3|-
TGTGCCAGCAGCCCCCGCAGGGCCGGGGGCACAGATACGCAGTATTTT
CASSPRRAGGTDTQYF
>few|TRBV27|TRBJ2-1|TRBD2
TGTGCCAGCAGTTTCATAGTGGGGACTAGCGGCTACAATGAGCAGTTCTTC
CASSFIVGTSGYNEQFF
>-|TRBV5-1|TRBJ2-6|-
TGCGCCAGCAGCTTGAACAGGGTGTCTGGGGCCAACGTCCTGACTTTC
CASSLNRVSGANVLTF
>few|TRBV19|TRBJ2-1|-
TGTGCCAGTAGTTGGAGGGGGCGAGCATCGATCTCCTACAATGAGCAGTTCTTC
CASSWRGRASISYNEQFF
>-|TRBV28|TRBJ2-1|TRBD2
TGTGCCAGCAGTTTCTTAGCGGGGAATGGTTTGGGTGAGCAGTTCTTC
CASSFLAGNGLGEQFF
>few|TRBV7-3|TRBJ2-1|TRBD2
TGTGCCAGCAGCTTAGGGGCGGGGGGCCGATACAATGAGCAGTTCTTC
CASSLGAGGRYNEQFF
>few|TRBV5-1|TRBJ2-3|TRBD2
TGCGCCAGCAGCTTCTGGACTAGCGGGGGAACAGATACGCAGTATTTT
CASSFWTSGGTDTQYF
>-|TRBV6-2/TRBV6-3|TRBJ2-3|-
TGTGCCAGCCGCCGCTCCCTGCTCCACACAGATACGCAGTATTTT
CASRRSLLHTDTQYF
>-|TRBV28|TRBJ2-3|-
TGTGCCAGTTCCGATCGCACAGATACGCAGTATTTT
CASSDRTDTQYF
>-|TRBV15|TRBJ1-2|-
TGTGCCACCAGCAGAGATCACACGGATTCCTATGGCTACACCTTC
CATSRDHTDSYGYTF
>many|TRBV6-2/TRBV6-3|TRBJ1-1|-
TGTGCCAGCAGAACGGGAGTTGCAGCTTTCTTT
CASRTGVAAFF
>few|TRBV7-9|TRBJ1-1|TRBD1
TGTGCCAGCAGCTTCCCGACAGGGGCGAACACTGAAGCTTTCTTT
CASSFPTGANTEAFF
>-|TRBV20-1|TRBJ2-7|TRBD2
TGCAGTGCCCGGGGCGGGGGGTTCTCCTACGAGCAGTACTTC
CSARGGGFSYEQYF
>few|TRBV14|TRBJ2-7|-
TGTGCCAGCAGCCGGACCGGGACGGAAACCTACGAGCAGTACTTC
CASSRTGTETYEQYF
>many|TRBV7-6|TRBJ2-3|TRBD2
TGTGCCAGCAGCAGACCCACTAGCGGGGGCTCAGATACGCAGTATTTT
CASSRPTSGGSDTQYF
>-|TRBV7-6|TRBJ1-1|-
TGTGCCAGCAGCTTGCCCCTTGACGGGACTGAAGCTTTCTTT
CASSLPLDGTEAFF
>-|TRBV20-1|TRBJ1-5|TRBD1
TGCAGTGCTCTACAGGGGCCCTATAGCAATCAGCCCCAGCATTTT
CSALQGPYSNQPQHF
>few|TRBV12-3/TRBV12-4|TRBJ2-6|-
TGTGCCAGCAGTTTCAGTCTCCGCGGGCGAGGGGCCAACGTCCTGACTTTC
CASSFSLRGRGANVLTF
>-|TRBV20-1|TRBJ2-1|-
TGCAGTGCTCTAGAGATGGTGGGGGGGCGAAATGAGCAGTTCTTC
CSALEMVGGRNEQFF
>few|TRBV27|TRBJ1-1|TRBD1
TGTGCCAGCAGTTCCGGGACAGGGTTTCCGATGAACACTGAAGCTTTCTTT
CASSSGTGFPMNTEAFF
>few|TRBV7-2|TRBJ2-7|-
TGTGCCAGCAGCCCCCGGGGGGCGGCGGTTTCGGAGCAGTACTTC
CASSPRGAAVSEQYF
>-|TRBV4-2|TRBJ2-5|TRBD1
TGTGCCAGCAGCCGATCCCGGGACAGGGACCAGTACTTC
CASSRSRDRDQYF
>many|TRBV7-6|TRBJ2-2|-
TGTGCCAGCAGCTTAGAGTCCGGGGGGCGGACCGGGGAGCTGTTTTTT
CASSLESGGRTGELFF
>-|TRBV5-1|TRBJ2-2|TRBD1
TGCGCCAGCAGCCCGGGACAGGGGCTAGACACCGGGGAGCTGTTTTTT
CASSPGQGLDTGELFF
>few|TRBV2|TRBJ2-2|-
TGTGCCAGCAGAGGAAGGCGGGGTTGGGCGGACACCGGGGAGCTGTTTTTT
CASRGRRGWADTGELFF
>-|TRBV7-9|TRBJ1-4|TRBD1
TGTGCCAGCAGCTCGGGACAGGGTGGTTACGAAAAACTGTTTTTT
CASSSGQGGYEKLFF
>few|TRBV2|TRBJ1-2|-
TGTGCCAGCAGAGGAACCGGGACCCCAAGCTATGGCTACACCTTC
CASRGTGTPSYGYTF
>few|TRBV15|TRBJ1-2|-
TGTGCCACCAGCAGAGATCGGTCGCCAGGGGATAACTATGGCTACACCTTC
CATSRDRSPGDNYGYTF
>-|TRBV6-5|TRBJ2-1|-
TGTGCCAGCAGTTCGCGACGACAGACGTACAATGAGCAGTTCTTC
CASSSRRQTYNEQFF
>-|TRBV27|TRBJ2-3|-
TGTGCCAGCCGACCCAACAGGGACCGCACAGATACGCAGTATTTT
CASRPNRDRTDTQYF
>-|TRBV29-1|TRBJ2-1|-
TGCAGCGTTGAAGTGGGCCGGAGAAATGAGCAGTTCTTC
CSVEVGRRNEQFF
>many|TRBV7-8|TRBJ2-4|TRBD2
TGTGCCAGCAGCCTACGGGGCGGGGGGGCCGACAAAAACATTCAGTACTTC
CASSLRGGGADKNIQYF
>few|TRBV5-6|TRBJ2-7|TRBD1
TGTGCCAGCAGCGCCCACGGACAGGGGTACGAGCAGTACTTC
CASSAHGQGYEQYF
>-|TRBV29-1|TRBJ2-3|TRBD1
TGCAGCGTTACAGGGGAGCGCACAGATACGCAGTATTTT
CSVTGERTDTQYF
>-|TRBV27|TRBJ1-2|TRBD1
TGTGCCAGCAGTTTAAAGGCGGGACAGGGATTCCACTATGGCTACACCTTC
CASSLKAGQGFHYGYTF
>few|TRBV6-2/TRBV6-3|TRBJ2-5|TRBD2
TGTGCCGCCTCCGCACCGGGACTAGGAGAGACCCAGTACTTC
CAASAPGLGETQYF
>few|TRBV7-8|TRBJ1-2|-
TGTGCCAGCAGCTCGCCCTCCTATGGCTACACCTTC
CASSSPSYGYTF
>few|TRBV7-3|TRBJ1-2|-
TGTGCCAGCAGCTTACCATACGGCTATGGCTACACCTTC
CASSLPYGYGYTF
>few|TRBV9|TRBJ2-7|-
TGTGCCAGCAGCTTGAGGGGTGGCCCTTCCTACGAGCAGTACTTC
CASSLRGGPSYEQYF
>few|TRBV19|TRBJ1-1|-
TGTGCCACCTCGGAGACATCGATCAACACTGAAGCTTTCTTT
CATSETSINTEAFF